These T cell receptor beta chains were read from a single sample in a study of TIL therapy for anti-PD-1-resistant metastatic lung cancer. Repertoires were generated with immunoSEQ multiplex PCR, while TCRdb's copy carries only in-frame clones and drops some. The profile shows 25,000 to 30,000 clones, 60% to 80% of them singletons. The sequencing used tumor tissue, collected at baseline. These receptor sequences come from a woman aged 30-79 years with non-small cell lung cancer. CDR3s include the opening cysteine and the closing phenylalanine or tryptophan. The order of the fields is J gene, V gene, D gene, clone size, CDR3 DNA, CDR3 protein. D genes are given only for firm matches. Not all rows give a size; the values are once, few, many and, for expanded clones, a class.

>TRBJ2-4|TRBV12-5|-|-
TGTGCTAGTGGTTTGGTAATTGCCCGGGAGGCCAAAAACATTCAGTACTTC
CASGLVIAREAKNIQYF
>TRBJ2-7|TRBV6-6|-|few
TGTGCCAGCAGTTACCTCCAGGGCCACGAGCAGTACTTC
CASSYLQGHEQYF
>TRBJ2-3|TRBV27|TRBD2|-
TGTGCCAGCAGTTCTTGGGGGGGAGATACGCAGTATTTT
CASSSWGGDTQYF
>TRBJ2-5|TRBV5-1|TRBD2|-
TGCGCCAGCAGTAGGCTAGCGGGGCCAGGGGCGGAGACCCAGTACTTC
CASSRLAGPGAETQYF
>TRBJ1-1|TRBV2|TRBD1|-
TGTGCCATTACCGGACAGGGGGGTTCGGACACTGAAGCTTTCTTT
CAITGQGGSDTEAFF
>TRBJ2-3|TRBV5-1|-|-
TGCGCCAGCAGCTTTGGGGGACTCACAGATACGCAGTATTTT
CASSFGGLTDTQYF
>TRBJ2-2|TRBV7-7|-|-
TGTGCCAGCAGCTTGAGCGGAAACACCGGGGAGCTGTTTTTT
CASSLSGNTGELFF
>TRBJ2-2|TRBV18|TRBD2|few
TGTGCCAGCTCATTCGGGACTAGCGGCACCGGGGAGCTGTTTTTT
CASSFGTSGTGELFF
>TRBJ2-3|TRBV5-1|-|-
TGCGCCAGCAGCTCGGACCCCAGCGGAACAGATACGCAGTATTTT
CASSSDPSGTDTQYF
>TRBJ2-2|TRBV25-1|TRBD2|-
TGTGCCAGCAGTGACCCGCGACTAGCGGAGGGCACCGGGGAGCTGTTTTTT
CASSDPRLAEGTGELFF
>TRBJ2-7|TRBV29-1|-|-
TGCAGCGTTGAAGGTCAGGACTTCCCCTACGAGCAGTACTTC
CSVEGQDFPYEQYF
>TRBJ2-1|TRBV11-3|-|-
TGTGCCAGCGTCCCCTCCGCAGGGAAGTCGGATGAGCAGTTCTTC
CASVPSAGKSDEQFF
>TRBJ2-1|TRBV5-1|-|-
TGCGCCAGCAGCTTGGGGGACGGTTTTTACAATGAGCAGTTCTTC
CASSLGDGFYNEQFF
>TRBJ2-7|TRBV29-1|TRBD1|-
TGCAGCGTTGTACGGGACAGGGGGCACGAGCAGTACTTC
CSVVRDRGHEQYF
>TRBJ2-1|TRBV5-1|-|-
TGCGCCAGCAGCTTGGCGGAGGGGATGGTTGAGCAGTTCTTC
CASSLAEGMVEQFF
>TRBJ2-3|TRBV5-4|TRBD2|-
TGTGCCAGCAGCTTGGTTTCCCTAGCGGGGAACACAGATACGCAGTATTTT
CASSLVSLAGNTDTQYF
>TRBJ2-2|TRBV11-2|TRBD2|-
TGTGCCAGCAGGGGGGAGGGCAGCAACACCGGGGAGCTGTTTTTT
CASRGEGSNTGELFF
>TRBJ1-1|TRBV6-1|-|-
TGTGCCAGCAGTGAAGTAAGGGCGGAAGCTTTCTTT
CASSEVRAEAFF
>TRBJ2-3|TRBV29-1|TRBD1|-
TGCAGCGTTGAAGAAGGACAGGGCACAGATACGCAGTATTTT
CSVEEGQGTDTQYF
>TRBJ2-7|TRBV2|-|few
TGTGCCAGCACCTCCTCCCCGGACTACGAGCAGTACTTC
CASTSSPDYEQYF
>TRBJ2-1|TRBV18|-|-
TGTGCCAGCTCACCCCGGCAACAGGGTTTTACTGGGAATGAGCAGTTCTTC
CASSPRQQGFTGNEQFF
>TRBJ2-5|TRBV15|-|few
TGTGCCACCAGCAGAGATCTGGGGGAGACCCAGTACTTC
CATSRDLGETQYF
>TRBJ2-1|TRBV28|-|few
TGTGCCAGCAGTTTCACTTCCCAAAAACCGTTCTTC
CASSFTSQKPFF
>TRBJ2-7|TRBV6-1|TRBD2|-
TGTGCCAGCAGTGAATACGGCGGGAGCTCCTACGAGCAGTACTTC
CASSEYGGSSYEQYF
>TRBJ2-6|TRBV5-5|-|once
TGTGCCAGCAGCTTGGTTGGCTCTGGGGCCAACGTCCTGACTTTC
CASSLVGSGANVLTF
>TRBJ2-7|TRBV5-1|TRBD2|few
TGCGCCAGCAGCTTGGGGGAGGGCCCCATCTACGAGCAGTACTTC
CASSLGEGPIYEQYF